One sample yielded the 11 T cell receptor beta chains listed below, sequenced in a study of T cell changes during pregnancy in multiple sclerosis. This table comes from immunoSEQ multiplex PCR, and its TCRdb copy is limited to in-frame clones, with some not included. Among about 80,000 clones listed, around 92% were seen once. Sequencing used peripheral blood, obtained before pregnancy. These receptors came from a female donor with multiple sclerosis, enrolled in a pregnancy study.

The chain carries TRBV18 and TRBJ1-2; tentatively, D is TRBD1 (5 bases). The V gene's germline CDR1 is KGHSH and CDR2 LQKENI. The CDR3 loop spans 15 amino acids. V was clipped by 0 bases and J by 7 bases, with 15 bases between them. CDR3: CASSPPLSRASGYTF. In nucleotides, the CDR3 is TGTGCCAGCTCACCACCTCTGAGCAGGGCTAGTGGCTACACCTTC.

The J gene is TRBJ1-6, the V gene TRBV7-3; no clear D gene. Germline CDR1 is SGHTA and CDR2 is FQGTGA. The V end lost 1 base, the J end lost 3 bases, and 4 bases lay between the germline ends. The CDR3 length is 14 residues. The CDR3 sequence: CASSLSSYNSPLHF. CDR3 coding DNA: TGTGCCAGCAGCTTAAGCAGCTATAATTCACCCCTCCACTTT.

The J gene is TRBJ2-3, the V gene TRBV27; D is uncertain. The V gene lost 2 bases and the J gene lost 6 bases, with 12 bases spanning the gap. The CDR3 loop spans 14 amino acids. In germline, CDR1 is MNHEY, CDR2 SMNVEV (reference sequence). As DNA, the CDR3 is TGTGCCAGCAGTTTAGTGACAAGTGGGGATACGCAGTATTTT. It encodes CASSLVTSGDTQYF.

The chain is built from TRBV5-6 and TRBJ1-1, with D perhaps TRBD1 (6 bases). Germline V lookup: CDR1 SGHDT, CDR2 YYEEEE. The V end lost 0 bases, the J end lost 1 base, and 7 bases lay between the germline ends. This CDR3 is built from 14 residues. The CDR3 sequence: CASSLGGPNTEAFF. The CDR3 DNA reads TGTGCCAGCAGCTTGGGGGGGCCGAACACTGAAGCTTTCTTT.

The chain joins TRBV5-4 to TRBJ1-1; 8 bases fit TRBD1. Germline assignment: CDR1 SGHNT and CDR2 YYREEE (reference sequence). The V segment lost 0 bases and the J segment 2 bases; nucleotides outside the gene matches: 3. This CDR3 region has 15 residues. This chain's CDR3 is CASSLGGQGNTEAFF. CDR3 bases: TGTGCCAGCAGCTTGGGAGGACAGGGAAACACTGAAGCTTTCTTT.

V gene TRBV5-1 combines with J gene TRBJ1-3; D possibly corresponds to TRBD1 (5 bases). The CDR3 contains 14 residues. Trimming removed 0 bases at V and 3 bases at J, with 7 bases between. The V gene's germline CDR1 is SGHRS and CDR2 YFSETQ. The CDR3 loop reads CASSLEGIGNTIYF. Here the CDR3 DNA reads TGCGCCAGCAGCTTGGAGGGGATTGGAAACACCATATATTTT.

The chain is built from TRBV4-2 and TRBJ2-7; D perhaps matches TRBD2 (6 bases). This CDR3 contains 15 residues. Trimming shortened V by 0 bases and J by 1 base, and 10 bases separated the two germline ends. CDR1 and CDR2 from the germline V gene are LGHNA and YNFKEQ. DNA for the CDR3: TGTGCCAGCAGCCAAGAAACCGGACTATCCTACGAGCAGTACTTC. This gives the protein CASSQETGLSYEQYF.

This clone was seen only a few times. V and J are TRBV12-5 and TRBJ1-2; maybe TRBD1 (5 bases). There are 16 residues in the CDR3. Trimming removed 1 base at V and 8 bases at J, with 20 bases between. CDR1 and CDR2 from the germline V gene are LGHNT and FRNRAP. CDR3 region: CASGLAGRGLPVGYTF. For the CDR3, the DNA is TGTGCTAGTGGTTTGGCAGGGCGGGGCCTACCGGTCGGCTACACCTTC.

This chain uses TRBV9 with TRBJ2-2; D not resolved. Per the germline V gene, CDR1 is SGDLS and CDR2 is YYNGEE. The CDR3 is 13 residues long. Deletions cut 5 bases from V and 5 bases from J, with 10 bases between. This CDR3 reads CASRAQATGELFF. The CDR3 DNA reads TGTGCCAGCAGAGCCCAGGCTACCGGGGAGCTGTTTTTT.

This chain's CDR3 is CASRLNRGSNTEAFF. The CDR3 coding sequence is TGTGCCAGCAGACTAAACAGGGGTTCGAACACTGAAGCTTTCTTT. This chain joins TRBV6-5 and TRBJ1-1, with TRBD1 matching 7 bases. CDR3 length equals 15 residues. From germline, CDR1 is MNHEY and CDR2 SVGAGI. The trim removed 6 bases at V and 1 base at J, leaving 8 bases unmatched.

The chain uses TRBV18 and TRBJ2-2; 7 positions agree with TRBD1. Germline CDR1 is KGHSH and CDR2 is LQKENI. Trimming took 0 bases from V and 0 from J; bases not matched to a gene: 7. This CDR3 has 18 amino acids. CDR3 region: CASSPPTSGTANTGELFF. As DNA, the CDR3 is TGTGCCAGCTCACCACCGACTTCCGGGACAGCGAACACCGGGGAGCTGTTTTTT.